This entry lists 23 T cell receptor beta chains sequenced from one sample in a study of blood T cell repertoires in COVID-19. Sequencing was performed with immunoSEQ multiplex PCR; in TCRdb, only in-frame clones are kept and a portion is missing. Altogether fewer than 250,000 clones are present, around 86% being singletons, with the ten largest covering approximately 2%. The sequenced material came from PBMCs or T cells enriched from blood (not recorded which). These TCRs come from a woman in her forties or fifties who had recovered from COVID-19.

The CDR3: CASTEKLGTANYGYTF. The CDR3 nucleotides read TGTGCCAGCACCGAAAAGCTAGGGACAGCGAACTATGGCTACACCTTC. The rearrangement uses TRBV28 and TRBJ1-2; 7 bases line up with TRBD1. V dropped 7 bases and J dropped 2; count of bases not matched to a gene: 13. The CDR3 spans 16 residues. The V gene's germline CDR1 is MDHEN and CDR2 SYDVKM.

The gene calls are TRBV7-2 and TRBJ2-6; perhaps TRBD2 as D (5 bases). The ends were cut back, 3 bases at V and 2 bases at J, with 8 bases in the middle. The germline CDR1 and CDR2 sequences are SGHTA and FQGNSA. This CDR3 comprises 15 residues. This CDR3 reads CASSFRTAGANVLTF. For the CDR3, the DNA is TGTGCCAGCAGCTTTAGGACTGCTGGGGCCAACGTCCTGACTTTC.

V gene TRBV5-1 combines with J gene TRBJ2-1; the match to TRBD2 covers 9 bases. The CDR3 runs to 14 residues. Germline lookup yields CDR1 SGHRS and CDR2 YFSETQ. After removal of 7 bases from V and 5 bases from J, the junction contained 7 bases not matched to a gene. The CDR3 DNA reads as TGCGCCAGCGGTATGGGCGGGAGGGACAATGAGCAGTTCTTC. Its translation: CASGMGGRDNEQFF.

This clone was seen a handful of times. This rearrangement joins TRBV30 to TRBJ1-2; possible D gene TRBD1, 5 bases. The CDR3 has 13 residues. Germline lookup yields CDR1 GTSNPN and CDR2 SVGIG (reference sequence). Trimming took off 2 bases at V and 3 bases at J, with 10 bases between the two ends. CDR3 sequence: CAWSRDRYYGYTF. CDR3 bases: TGTGCCTGGAGTAGAGACAGATACTATGGCTACACCTTC.

The chain couples TRBV3-1 (or the pseudogene TRBV3-2) to TRBJ1-6; no clear D. The ends were cut back, 0 bases at V and 8 bases at J, with 14 bases in the middle. The CDR3 has 16 residues. Germline V gives CDR1 LGHDT, CDR2 YNNKEL (reference sequence). This CDR3 is CASSQERGIDDSPLHF. The CDR3 coding sequence is TGTGCCAGCAGCCAAGAAAGAGGGATTGATGATTCACCCCTCCACTTT.

V is TRBV6-2 or TRBV6-3 and J is TRBJ2-1; D ambiguous. This CDR3 region has 11 residues. Trimming shortened V by 5 bases and J by 4 bases, and 3 bases separated the two germline ends. Germline CDR1 is MNHEY and CDR2 is SVGEGT. CDR3 protein: CASSQYNEQFF. DNA for the CDR3: TGTGCCAGCAGTCAGTACAATGAGCAGTTCTTC.

The chain is built from TRBV5-1 and TRBJ1-5; D is possibly TRBD1 (6 bases). The CDR3 extends over 15 amino acids. The V gene's germline CDR1 is SGHRS and CDR2 YFSETQ. Trimming removed 0 bases at V and 3 bases at J, with 10 bases between. CDR3: CASSLAGGFNQPQHF. Here the CDR3 DNA reads TGCGCCAGCAGCTTGGCGGGGGGCTTCAATCAGCCCCAGCATTTT.

The CDR3 sequence is CASSVKSRNQPQHF. In nucleotides, the CDR3 is TGTGCCAGCAGCGTAAAATCTCGCAATCAGCCCCAGCATTTT. This sequence joins TRBV9 and TRBJ1-5; D unclear. The CDR3 runs to 14 residues. V lost 1 base to trimming and J lost 2 bases, with 7 bases between them. Germline V lookup: CDR1 SGDLS, CDR2 YYNGEE.

This clone was observed a few times. The rearrangement joins TRBV7-9 to TRBJ2-1; tentative D call: TRBD1 (6 bases). The ends were cut back, 7 bases at V and 5 bases at J, with 21 bases in the middle. The germline V gene encodes CDR1 SEHNR and CDR2 FQNEAQ (reference sequence). The CDR3 sequence is 16 residues long. CDR3 bases: TGTGCCAGCATGGGGTACCCCGGGACACACGACAATGAGCAGTTCTTC. Translation gives CASMGYPGTHDNEQFF.

V usage is TRBV18 and J usage is TRBJ2-1; 8 bases match TRBD1. Looked up from germline, CDR1 is KGHSH and CDR2 is LQKENI. Unmatched junction bases numbered 4, after V lost 3 bases and J lost 6 bases. CDR3 length: 14 amino acids. The CDR3 region is CASSPQGAGNEQFF. The CDR3 region has the DNA TGTGCCAGCTCACCTCAGGGGGCAGGCAATGAGCAGTTCTTC.

CDR3 bases: TGCGCCAGCAGCCCAGTGGCCGGGGATGTCTCACCCCTCCACTTT. It encodes CASSPVAGDVSPLHF. The chain joins TRBV5-1 to TRBJ1-6; D is undetermined. V dropped 4 bases and J dropped 10 bases, with 18 bases sitting between them. Germline assignment: CDR1 SGHRS and CDR2 YFSETQ. CDR3 length equals 15 residues.

V gene TRBV28 combines with J gene TRBJ2-1, with 10 bases aligning to TRBD1. Germline V gene data show CDR1 as MDHEN and CDR2 as SYDVKM. The V and J ends lost 6 bases and 8 bases, in that order; junction bases with no gene match: 4. The CDR3 extends over 13 amino acids. CDR3 in DNA: TGTGCCAGCAGGACAGGGGGCTTCGATGAGCAGTTCTTC. It specifies CASRTGGFDEQFF.

CDR3 in DNA: TGTGCCAGCAGCGTGGACAGCTCGGGGACCCAGTACTTC. Encoded protein: CASSVDSSGTQYF. This rearrangement joins TRBV9 to TRBJ2-5, with a possible D match to TRBD1 (6 bases). Germline CDR1 reads SGDLS; CDR2 reads YYNGEE. Trimming stripped 2 bases from V and 7 bases from J, with 12 bases between. This CDR3 is 13 amino acids long.

The rearrangement uses TRBV9 and TRBJ2-6; no definite D call. The CDR3 length is 14 residues. V gave up 3 bases and J gave up 5 bases, with 9 bases separating them. CDR1 is SGDLS, CDR2 YYNGEE, per germline. The DNA of the CDR3 is TGTGCCAGCAGCGGGGCTGCGAGGGCCAACGTCCTGACTTTC. Translating it yields CASSGAARANVLTF.

The gene calls are TRBV19 and TRBJ2-4, with 9 positions matching TRBD2. CDR1 is LNHDA, CDR2 SQIVND, per germline (reference sequence). The V gene end was trimmed by 3 bases and the J gene end by 3 bases; junction bases not matched to a gene: 6. The CDR3 contains 16 residues. CDR3 protein: CASSIEASGIKNIQYF. The DNA for the CDR3 is TGTGCCAGTAGTATTGAGGCTAGCGGGATCAAAAACATTCAGTACTTC. Together with reference TRBV19 and TRBJ2-4, the CDR3 gives the full variable domain: DGGITQSPKYLFRKEGQNVTLSCEQNLNHDAMYWYRQDPGQGLRLIYYSQIVNDFQKGDIAEGYSVSREKKESFPLTVTSAQKNPTAFYLCASSIEASGIKNIQYFGAGTRLSVL.

V is TRBV6-5 and J is TRBJ1-2; D is unresolved. V lost 2 bases and J 1 base, leaving 14 bases between the germline ends. Germline CDR1 reads MNHEY; CDR2 reads SVGAGI. The CDR3 length is 16 residues. This CDR3 is CASSYHRRQDNYGYTF. For the CDR3, the DNA is TGTGCCAGCAGTTACCACCGCCGACAAGATAACTATGGCTACACCTTC.

V gene TRBV28 combines with J gene TRBJ2-3, with TRBD2 identical over 11 bases. The CDR3 extends over 19 amino acids. CDR1 is MDHEN and CDR2 is SYDVKM in the germline V gene. The J segment lost 0 bases and the V segment lost 6 bases, leaving 14 bases of the junction unmatched. The DNA of the CDR3 is TGTGCCAGCAGAACCTTTAGCGGGAGGGGGAGGGGGAGCACAGATACGCAGTATTTT. Amino acid sequence: CASRTFSGRGRGSTDTQYF. The variable domain in full, completed from reference TRBV28 and TRBJ2-3, reads DVKVTQSSRYLVKRTGEKVFLECVQDMDHENMFWYRQDPGLGLRLIYFSYDVKMKEKGDIPEGYSVSREKKERFSLILESASTNQTSMYLCASRTFSGRGRGSTDTQYFGPGTRLTVL.

The chain joins TRBV12-5 to TRBJ1-1, with TRBD1 as a possible D gene (5 bases). Trimming took 2 bases from V and 11 from J, leaving 18 bases between them. This CDR3 comprises 14 residues. Germline V gene sequence: CDR1 LGHNT, CDR2 FRNRAP. CDR3 in DNA: TGTGCTAGTGGTTTGTTTTGGGGCGACCCGGTGGCTTTCTTT. Its protein product is CASGLFWGDPVAFF.

In nucleotides, the CDR3 is TGTGCCAGCAGCCCGCAGGCAGAAGGTTACAATGAGCAGTTCTTC. Protein sequence: CASSPQAEGYNEQFF. The J gene is TRBJ2-1, the V gene TRBV5-5; no firm D call. Germline V gene lookup returns CDR1 SGHKS and CDR2 YYEKEE (reference sequence). V lost 4 bases and J 4 bases, leaving 15 bases between the germline ends. The CDR3 covers 15 residues.

This chain links TRBV13 with TRBJ1-1, with D uncertain. Germline V gene sequence: CDR1 PRHDT, CDR2 FYEKMQ (reference sequence). The CDR3 covers 14 residues. V was trimmed by 5 bases and J by 4 bases, leaving 14 bases between them. CDR3 sequence (DNA): TGTGCCAGCAGCCATCAGGAGGGAATCACTGAAGCTTTCTTT. This gives the protein CASSHQEGITEAFF.

The gene calls are TRBV19 and TRBJ1-1; D may be TRBD1 (6 bases). CDR1 is LNHDA, CDR2 SQIVND, per germline (reference sequence). V shed 5 bases and J shed 6 bases, with 19 bases lying between them. The length of the CDR3 is 15 residues. CDR3 DNA sequence: TGTGCCAGTAGTTCCCACAGGGCCTTACCCCCTGAAGCTTTCTTT. Its protein is CASSSHRALPPEAFF.

V is TRBV4-2 and J is TRBJ2-4, with 7 bases lining up with TRBD1. The CDR3 is made up of 14 amino acids. Per germline, CDR1 LGHNA and CDR2 YNFKEQ. The V and J ends lost 4 bases and 8 bases, in that order; junction bases with no gene match: 8. In nucleotides, the CDR3 is TGTGCCAGCAGCCCCAGGGGGTTTGGAGACATTCAGTACTTC. Residues: CASSPRGFGDIQYF.

The V gene is TRBV6-2 or TRBV6-3, the J gene TRBJ1-5, with 7 positions matching TRBD1. The germline CDR1 and CDR2 sequences are MNHEY and SVGEGT. V shed 4 bases, J shed 3 bases, and the junction held 6 bases outside the gene matches. The CDR3 is 15 amino acids. The DNA of the CDR3 is TGTGCCAGCAGTTCCCGGGACAGTATCAATCAGCCCCAGCATTTT. Protein product: CASSSRDSINQPQHF.